Listed here is a single T cell receptor (beta chain). The data are from a study of blood T cell repertoires in COVID-19. Across the whole study: T cells, B-cell-depleted T cells, or PBMCs provided the cDNA or gDNA that served as material.

The ends were cut back, 1 base at V and 6 bases at J, with 11 bases in the middle. The CDR3 extends over 14 amino acids. From germline, CDR1 is SGHAT and CDR2 FQNNGV. As processed by the authors: Amplification with reference gene primers provided the estimates of nucleated cell counts. Clones were read by immunoSEQ multiplex PCR, and TCRdb kept only the in-frame ones, dropping some. The V and J calls and clone size come from that table; D and trimming were worked out from the DNA. The table records hundreds of thousands of clones, around 87% of them present only once. Those enrolled in Seattle joined during active infection and were followed longitudinally afterward.

The chain uses TRBV11-2 and TRBJ2-3; tentative D call: TRBD2 (7 bases). The specimen was peripheral blood. The receptor comes from a woman aged 45 to 65 with COVID-19, enrolled during active disease. The CDR3 spells CASSLGTRGDTQYF. Here the CDR3 DNA reads TGTGCCAGCAGCTTAGGGACTAGGGGGGATACGCAGTATTTT.